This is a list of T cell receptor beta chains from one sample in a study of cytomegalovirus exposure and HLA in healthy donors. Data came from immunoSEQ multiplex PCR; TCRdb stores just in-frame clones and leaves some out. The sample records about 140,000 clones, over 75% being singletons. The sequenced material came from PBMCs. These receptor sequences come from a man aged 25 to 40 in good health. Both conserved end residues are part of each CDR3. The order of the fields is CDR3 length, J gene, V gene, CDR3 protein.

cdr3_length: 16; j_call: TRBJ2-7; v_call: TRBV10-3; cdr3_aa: CAISVGAVIVSGEQYF
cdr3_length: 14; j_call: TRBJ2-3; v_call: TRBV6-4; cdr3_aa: CASSEAGGTDTQYF
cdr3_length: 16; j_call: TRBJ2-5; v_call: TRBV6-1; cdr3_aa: CASSEAWTGTKETQYF
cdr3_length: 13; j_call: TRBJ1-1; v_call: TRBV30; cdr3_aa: CALSPEGTSEAFF
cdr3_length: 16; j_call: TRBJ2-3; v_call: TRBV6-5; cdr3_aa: CASSYTGGRASDTQYF
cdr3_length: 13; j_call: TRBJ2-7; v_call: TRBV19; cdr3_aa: CASSDGLTYEQYF
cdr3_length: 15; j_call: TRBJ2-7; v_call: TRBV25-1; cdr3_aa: CASSELGGSLYEQYF
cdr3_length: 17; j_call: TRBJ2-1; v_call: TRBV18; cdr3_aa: CASSPLSAESSYNEQFF
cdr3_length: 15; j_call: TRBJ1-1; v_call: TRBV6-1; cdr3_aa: CASSGWTGSNTEAFF
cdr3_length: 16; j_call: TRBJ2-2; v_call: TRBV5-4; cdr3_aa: CASSLGLAGSTGELFF
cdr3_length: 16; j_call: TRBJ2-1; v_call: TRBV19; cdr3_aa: CASSILEPLLTNEQFF
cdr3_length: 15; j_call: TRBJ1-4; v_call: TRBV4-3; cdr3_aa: CASSQLDGFNEKLFF
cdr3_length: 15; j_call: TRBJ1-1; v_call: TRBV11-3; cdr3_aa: CASSLGQGGVTEAFF
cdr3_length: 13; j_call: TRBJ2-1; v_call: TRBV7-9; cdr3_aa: CASSLASVNEQFF
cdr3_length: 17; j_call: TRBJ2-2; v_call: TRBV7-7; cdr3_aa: CASSSGLAGAITGELFF
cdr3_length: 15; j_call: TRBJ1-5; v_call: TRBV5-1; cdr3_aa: CASSFSGQNGQPQHF
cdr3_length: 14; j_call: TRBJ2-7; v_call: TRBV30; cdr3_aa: CACRLTEVFYEQYF
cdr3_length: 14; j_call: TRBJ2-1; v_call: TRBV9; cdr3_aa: CASSPRDRGDFRVF
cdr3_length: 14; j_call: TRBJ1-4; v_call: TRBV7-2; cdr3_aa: CASSPRTGARELFF
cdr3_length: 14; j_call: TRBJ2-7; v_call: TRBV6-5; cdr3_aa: CASSRTPTWGEQYF
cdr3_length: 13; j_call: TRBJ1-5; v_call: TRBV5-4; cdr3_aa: CASTPGGFQPQHF
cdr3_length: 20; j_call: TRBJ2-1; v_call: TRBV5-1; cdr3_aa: CASTLSGGLAGKSSYNEQFF
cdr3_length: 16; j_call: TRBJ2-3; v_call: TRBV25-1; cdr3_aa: CASSAGGRGGTDTQYF
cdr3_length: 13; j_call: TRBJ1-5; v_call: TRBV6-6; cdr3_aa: CASRPDRAQPQHF
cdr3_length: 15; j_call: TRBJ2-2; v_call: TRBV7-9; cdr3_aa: CASSFPRGNTGELFF
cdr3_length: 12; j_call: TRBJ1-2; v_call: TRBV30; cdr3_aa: CAWSPWTDGYTF
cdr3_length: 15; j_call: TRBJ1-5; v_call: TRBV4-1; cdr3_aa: CASSQGATINQPQHF
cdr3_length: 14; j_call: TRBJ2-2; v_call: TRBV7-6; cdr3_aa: CASSPTGNTGELFF
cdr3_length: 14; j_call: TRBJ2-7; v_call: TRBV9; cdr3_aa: CASSPTGGRAEQYF
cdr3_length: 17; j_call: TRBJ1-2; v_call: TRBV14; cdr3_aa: CASSQRGIQGRTYGYTF
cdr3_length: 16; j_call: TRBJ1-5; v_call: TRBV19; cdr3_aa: CASSIEEGTTGQPQHF
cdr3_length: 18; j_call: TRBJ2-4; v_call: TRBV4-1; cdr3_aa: CASSQDSLLNLGTDIQYF
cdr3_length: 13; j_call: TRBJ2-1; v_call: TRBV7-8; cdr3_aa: CASSLGQYNEQFF
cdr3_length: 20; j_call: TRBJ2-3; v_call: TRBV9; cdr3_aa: CASSAEGLAGTPRPTDTQYF
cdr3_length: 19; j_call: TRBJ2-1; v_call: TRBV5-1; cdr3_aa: CASRRDVGREAVLYNEQFF
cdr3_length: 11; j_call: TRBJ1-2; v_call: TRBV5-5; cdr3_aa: CASSSGYGYTF
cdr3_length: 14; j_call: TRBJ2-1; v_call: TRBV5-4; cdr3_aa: CASRGTGQYNEQFF
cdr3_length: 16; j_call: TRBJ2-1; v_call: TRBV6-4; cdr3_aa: CASSKSGVLIRDEQFF
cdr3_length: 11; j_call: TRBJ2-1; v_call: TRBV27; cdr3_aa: CASSLGSEQFF
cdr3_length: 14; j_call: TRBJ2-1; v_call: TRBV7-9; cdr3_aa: CAGFGTGSSNEQFF